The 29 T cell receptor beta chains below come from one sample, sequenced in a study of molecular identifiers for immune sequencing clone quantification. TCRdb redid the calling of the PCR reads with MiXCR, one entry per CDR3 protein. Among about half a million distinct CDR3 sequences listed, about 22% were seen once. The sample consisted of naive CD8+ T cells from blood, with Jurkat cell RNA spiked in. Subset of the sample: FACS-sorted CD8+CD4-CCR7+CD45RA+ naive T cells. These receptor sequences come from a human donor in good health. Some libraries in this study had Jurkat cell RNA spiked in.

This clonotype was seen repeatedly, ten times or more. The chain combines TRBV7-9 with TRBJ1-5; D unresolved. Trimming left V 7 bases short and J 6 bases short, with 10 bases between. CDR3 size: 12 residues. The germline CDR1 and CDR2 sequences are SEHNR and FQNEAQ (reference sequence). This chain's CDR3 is CASISGPQPQHF. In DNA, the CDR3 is TGTGCCAGCATCTCAGGACCTCAGCCCCAGCATTTT.

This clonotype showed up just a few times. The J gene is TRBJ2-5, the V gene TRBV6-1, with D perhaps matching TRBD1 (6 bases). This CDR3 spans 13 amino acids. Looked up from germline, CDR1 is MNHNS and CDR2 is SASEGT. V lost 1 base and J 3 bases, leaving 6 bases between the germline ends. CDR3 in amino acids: CASSEGTEETQYF. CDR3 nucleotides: TGTGCCAGCAGTGAAGGGACAGAAGAGACCCAGTACTTC.

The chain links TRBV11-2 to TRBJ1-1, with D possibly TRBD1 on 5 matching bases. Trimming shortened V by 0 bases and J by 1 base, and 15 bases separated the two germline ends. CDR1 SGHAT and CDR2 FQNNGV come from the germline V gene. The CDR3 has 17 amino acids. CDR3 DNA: TGTGCCAGCAGCTTAGATCTAAAGACAGTTAAGAACACTGAAGCTTTCTTT. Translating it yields CASSLDLKTVKNTEAFF.

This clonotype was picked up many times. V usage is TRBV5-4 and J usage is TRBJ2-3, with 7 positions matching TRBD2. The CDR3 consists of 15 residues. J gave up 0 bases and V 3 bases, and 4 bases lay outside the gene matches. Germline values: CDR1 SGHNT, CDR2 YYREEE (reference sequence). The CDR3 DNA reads TGTGCCAGCAGCTCCAGCGGGACTAGCACAGATACGCAGTATTTT. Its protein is CASSSSGTSTDTQYF.

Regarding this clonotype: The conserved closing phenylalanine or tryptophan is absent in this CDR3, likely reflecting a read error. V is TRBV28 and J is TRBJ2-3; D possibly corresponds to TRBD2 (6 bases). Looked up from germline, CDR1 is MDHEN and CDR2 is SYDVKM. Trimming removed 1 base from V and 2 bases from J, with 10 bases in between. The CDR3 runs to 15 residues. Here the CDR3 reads CASSLFAGPTDTQYL. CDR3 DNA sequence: TGTGCCAGCAGTTTATTTGCGGGACCCACAGATACGCAGTATCTT.

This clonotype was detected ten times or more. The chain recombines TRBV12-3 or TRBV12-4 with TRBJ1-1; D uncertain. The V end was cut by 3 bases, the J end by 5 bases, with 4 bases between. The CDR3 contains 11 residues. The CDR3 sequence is CASSFSTEAFF. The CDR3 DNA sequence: TGTGCCAGCAGTTTCTCAACTGAAGCTTTCTTT.

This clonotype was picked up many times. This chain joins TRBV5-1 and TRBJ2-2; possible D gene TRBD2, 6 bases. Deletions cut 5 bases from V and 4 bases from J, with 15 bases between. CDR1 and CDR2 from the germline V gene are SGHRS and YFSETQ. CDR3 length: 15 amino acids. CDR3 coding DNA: TGCGCCAGCAGGGTCGCGACGGAGGGCACCGGGGAGCTGTTTTTT. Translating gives CASRVATEGTGELFF.

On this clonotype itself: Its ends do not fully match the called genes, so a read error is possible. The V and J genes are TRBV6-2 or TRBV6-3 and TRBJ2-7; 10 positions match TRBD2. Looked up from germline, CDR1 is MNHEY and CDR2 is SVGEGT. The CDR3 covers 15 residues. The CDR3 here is CANSSWTSGAYEQYF. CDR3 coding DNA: TGTGCCAACAGTTCCTGGACTAGCGGAGCCTACGAGCAGTACTTC.

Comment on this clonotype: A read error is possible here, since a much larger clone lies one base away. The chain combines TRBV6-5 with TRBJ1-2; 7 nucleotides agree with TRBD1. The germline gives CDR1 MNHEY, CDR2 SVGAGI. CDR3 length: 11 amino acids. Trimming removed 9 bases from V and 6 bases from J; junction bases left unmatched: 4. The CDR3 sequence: CARGQRNGYTF. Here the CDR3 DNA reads TGTGCCAGGGGACAGAGAAATGGCTACACCTTC.

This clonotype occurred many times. The CDR3 nucleotides read TGTGCCAGCAGCCCCGCATTAAGCGGGAGGGCCTACGAGCAGTACTTC. Residues: CASSPALSGRAYEQYF. The chain combines TRBV14 with TRBJ2-7; 10 nucleotides align to TRBD2. Germline lookup yields CDR1 SGHDN and CDR2 FVKESK. Germline trimming cut 4 bases from V and 2 bases from J; bases unmatched to any gene: 8. CDR3 length equals 16 residues.

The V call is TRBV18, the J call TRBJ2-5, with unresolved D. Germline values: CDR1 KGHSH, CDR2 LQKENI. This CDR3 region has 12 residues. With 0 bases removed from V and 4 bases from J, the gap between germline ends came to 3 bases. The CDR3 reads CASSPPRETQYF. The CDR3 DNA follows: TGTGCCAGCTCACCACCTAGAGAGACCCAGTACTTC.

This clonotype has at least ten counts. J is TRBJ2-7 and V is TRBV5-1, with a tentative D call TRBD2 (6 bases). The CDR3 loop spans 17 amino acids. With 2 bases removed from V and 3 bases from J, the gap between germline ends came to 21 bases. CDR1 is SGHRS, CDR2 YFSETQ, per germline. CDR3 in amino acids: CASSFLPPRETHYEQYF. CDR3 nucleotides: TGCGCCAGCAGCTTCCTTCCCCCCCGGGAGACCCACTACGAGCAGTACTTC.

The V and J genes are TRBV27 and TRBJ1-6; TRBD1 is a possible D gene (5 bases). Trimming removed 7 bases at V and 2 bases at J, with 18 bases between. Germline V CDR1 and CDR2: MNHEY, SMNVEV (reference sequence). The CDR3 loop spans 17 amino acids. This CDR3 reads CASTTDRGRTYNSPLHF. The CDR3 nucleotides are TGTGCCAGCACCACGGACCGGGGCAGAACCTATAATTCACCCCTCCACTTT.

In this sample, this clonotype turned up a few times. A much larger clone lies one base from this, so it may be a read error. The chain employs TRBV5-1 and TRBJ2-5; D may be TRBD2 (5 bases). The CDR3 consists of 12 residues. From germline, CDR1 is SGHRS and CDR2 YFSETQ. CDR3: CASSPYGETQCF. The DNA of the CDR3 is TGCGCCAGCAGCCCTTATGGGGAGACCCAGTGCTTC.

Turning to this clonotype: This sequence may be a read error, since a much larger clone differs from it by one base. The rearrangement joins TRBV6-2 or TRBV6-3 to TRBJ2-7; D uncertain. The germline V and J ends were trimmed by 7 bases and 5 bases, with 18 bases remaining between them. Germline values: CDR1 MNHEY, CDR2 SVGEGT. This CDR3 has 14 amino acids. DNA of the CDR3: TGTGCCAGCACCCTGGACCTATTCGGGCACGAGCAGTACTTC. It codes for CASTLDLFGHEQYF.

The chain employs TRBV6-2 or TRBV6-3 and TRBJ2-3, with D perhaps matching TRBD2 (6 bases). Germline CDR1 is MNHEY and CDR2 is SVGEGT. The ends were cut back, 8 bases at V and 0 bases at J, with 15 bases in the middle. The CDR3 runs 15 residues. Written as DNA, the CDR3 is TGTGCCAGCCTAAGACGGGACTCTAGCACAGATACGCAGTATTTT. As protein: CASLRRDSSTDTQYF.

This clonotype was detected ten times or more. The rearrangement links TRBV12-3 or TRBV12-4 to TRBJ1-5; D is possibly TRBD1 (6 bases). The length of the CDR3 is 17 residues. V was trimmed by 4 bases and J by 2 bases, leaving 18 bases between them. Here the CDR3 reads CASSSPGVTLGNQPQHF. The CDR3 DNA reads TGTGCCAGCAGTTCCCCAGGGGTCACACTAGGCAATCAGCCCCAGCATTTT.

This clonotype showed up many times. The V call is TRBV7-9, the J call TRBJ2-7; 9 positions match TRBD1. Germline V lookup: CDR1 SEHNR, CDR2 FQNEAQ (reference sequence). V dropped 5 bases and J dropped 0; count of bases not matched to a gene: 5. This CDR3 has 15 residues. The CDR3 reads CASSPGTGFSYEQYF. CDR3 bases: TGTGCCAGCAGCCCTGGGACAGGGTTCTCCTACGAGCAGTACTTC.

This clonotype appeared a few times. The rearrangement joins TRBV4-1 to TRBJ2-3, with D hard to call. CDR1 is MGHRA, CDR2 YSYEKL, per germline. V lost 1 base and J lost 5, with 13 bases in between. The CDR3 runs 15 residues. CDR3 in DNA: TGCGCCAGCAGCCAAGTTTGGGTTGGTGAAGATACGCAGTATTTT. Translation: CASSQVWVGEDTQYF.

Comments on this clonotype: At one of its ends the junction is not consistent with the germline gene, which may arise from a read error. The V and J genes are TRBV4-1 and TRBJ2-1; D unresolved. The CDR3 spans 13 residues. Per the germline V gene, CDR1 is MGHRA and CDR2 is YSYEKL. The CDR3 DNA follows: TGCGCCAGCAGCCAAGATTTCTCCTGGCAGGTCGGCTTC. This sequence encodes CASSQDFSWQVGF.

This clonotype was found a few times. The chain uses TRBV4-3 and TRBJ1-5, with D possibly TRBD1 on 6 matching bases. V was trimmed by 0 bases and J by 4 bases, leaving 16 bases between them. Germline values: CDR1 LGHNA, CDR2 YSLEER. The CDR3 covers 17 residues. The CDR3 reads CASSQERASRGNQPQHF. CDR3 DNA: TGCGCCAGCAGCCAAGAGCGGGCTTCGAGGGGGAATCAGCCCCAGCATTTT.

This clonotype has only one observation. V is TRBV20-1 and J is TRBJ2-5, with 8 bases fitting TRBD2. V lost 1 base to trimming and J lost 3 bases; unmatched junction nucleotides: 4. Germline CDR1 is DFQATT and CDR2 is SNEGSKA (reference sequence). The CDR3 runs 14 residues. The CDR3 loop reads CSARGLRGEETQYF. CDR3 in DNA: TGCAGTGCTAGAGGGCTGCGGGGGGAAGAGACCCAGTACTTC.

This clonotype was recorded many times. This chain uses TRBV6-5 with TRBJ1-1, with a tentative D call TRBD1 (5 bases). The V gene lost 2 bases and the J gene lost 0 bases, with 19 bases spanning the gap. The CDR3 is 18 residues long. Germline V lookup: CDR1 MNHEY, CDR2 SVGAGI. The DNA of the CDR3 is TGTGCCAGCAGTTACGAGGCCTCAGGGCTGCGGGTGAACACTGAAGCTTTCTTT. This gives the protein CASSYEASGLRVNTEAFF.

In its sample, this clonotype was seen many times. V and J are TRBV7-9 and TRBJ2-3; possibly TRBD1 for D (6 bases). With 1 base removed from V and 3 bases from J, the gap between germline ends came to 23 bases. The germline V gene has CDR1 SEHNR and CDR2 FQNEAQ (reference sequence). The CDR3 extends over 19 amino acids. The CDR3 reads CASSLEGIGTRLETDTQYF. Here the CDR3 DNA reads TGTGCCAGCAGCTTAGAAGGAATAGGGACACGGCTTGAAACAGATACGCAGTATTTT.

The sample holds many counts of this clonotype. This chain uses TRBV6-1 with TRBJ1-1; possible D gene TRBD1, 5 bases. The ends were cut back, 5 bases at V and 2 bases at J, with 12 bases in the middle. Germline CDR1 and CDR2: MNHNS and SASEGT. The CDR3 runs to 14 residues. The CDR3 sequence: CASSMGDFNTEAFF. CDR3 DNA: TGTGCCAGCAGTATGGGGGATTTTAACACTGAAGCTTTCTTT.

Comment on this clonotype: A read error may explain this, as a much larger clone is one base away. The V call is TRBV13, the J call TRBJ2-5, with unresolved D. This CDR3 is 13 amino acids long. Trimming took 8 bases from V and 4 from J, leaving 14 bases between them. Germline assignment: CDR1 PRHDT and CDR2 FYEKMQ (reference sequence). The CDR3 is CASGPTGRETQYF. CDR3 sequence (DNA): TGTGCCAGCGGCCCCACCGGCCGAGAGACCCAGTACTTC.

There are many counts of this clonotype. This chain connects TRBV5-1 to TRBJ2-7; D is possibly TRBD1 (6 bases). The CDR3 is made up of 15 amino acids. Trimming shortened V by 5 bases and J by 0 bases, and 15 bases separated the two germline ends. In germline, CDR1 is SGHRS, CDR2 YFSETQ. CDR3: CASSAYDRISYEQYF. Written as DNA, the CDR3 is TGCGCCAGCAGTGCTTACGACAGGATCTCCTACGAGCAGTACTTC.

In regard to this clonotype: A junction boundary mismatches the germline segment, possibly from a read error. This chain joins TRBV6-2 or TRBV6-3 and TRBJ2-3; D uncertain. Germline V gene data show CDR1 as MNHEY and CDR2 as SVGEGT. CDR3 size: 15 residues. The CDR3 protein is CASSYAGFSTDTRYF. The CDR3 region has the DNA TGTGCCAGCAGTTACGCCGGGTTTAGCACAGATACGCGGTATTTT.

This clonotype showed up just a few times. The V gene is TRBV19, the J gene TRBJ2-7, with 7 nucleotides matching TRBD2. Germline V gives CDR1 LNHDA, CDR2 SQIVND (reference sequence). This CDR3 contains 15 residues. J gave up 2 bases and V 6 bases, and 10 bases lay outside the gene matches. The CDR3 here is CASSQRGGGAYEQYF. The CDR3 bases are TGTGCCAGTAGCCAGCGGGGTGGCGGGGCCTACGAGCAGTACTTC.